A single sample is the source of the 20 T cell receptor beta chains below, sequenced in a study of CD8 T cells in ankylosing spondylitis. TCRdb re-analysed the 5' RACE reads in MiXCR, keeping a single row per CDR3 protein. The repertoire holds 30,000 to 40,000 distinct CDR3 sequences, 7.2% seen once, with over 9.5% in the top ten. The material sequenced was blood, either unsorted or a sorted T cell fraction (not recorded which). Every receptor here comes from a male donor with ankylosing spondylitis or in good health (not recorded which).

There are a few counts of this clonotype. V gene TRBV12-3 or TRBV12-4 combines with J gene TRBJ2-7; possibly TRBD2 for D (5 bases). V gave up 3 bases and J gave up 3 bases, with 12 bases separating them. This CDR3 is built from 14 residues. CDR3 loop: CASSFNSANYEQYF. The DNA for the CDR3 is TGTGCCAGCAGTTTTAATAGCGCGAACTACGAGCAGTACTTC.

At least ten counts were recorded for this clonotype. The chain is built from TRBV28 and TRBJ2-7; 8 bases map to TRBD1. The germline gives CDR1 MDHEN, CDR2 SYDVKM. The junction had 6 bases not matched to a gene; V was cut back by 6 bases and J by 2 bases. The CDR3 length is 14 residues. The CDR3 DNA is TGTGCCAGCAGCGGGACAGGACCTCCCTACGAGCAGTACTTC. It specifies CASSGTGPPYEQYF.

Only a few counts were recorded for this clonotype. The gene calls are TRBV11-2 and TRBJ2-2; 7 nucleotides match TRBD2. The V and J ends lost 2 bases and 3 bases, in that order; junction bases with no gene match: 6. This CDR3 has 16 residues. Germline CDR1 and CDR2: SGHAT and FQNNGV. DNA of the CDR3: TGTGCCAGCAGCTTAAGACGTGGGAGGGACACCGGGGAGCTGTTTTTT. Its protein product is CASSLRRGRDTGELFF.

The sample holds many counts of this clonotype. This chain uses TRBV12-3 or TRBV12-4 with TRBJ2-2; 9 nucleotides match TRBD2. Trimming at V came to 2 bases and at J to 5 bases, leaving 3 bases not matched to a gene. The CDR3 loop spans 15 amino acids. In DNA, the CDR3 is TGTGCCAGCAGTTTAATAGCGGGAGCTACCGGGGAGCTGTTTTTT. Protein product: CASSLIAGATGELFF.

This clonotype was seen many times. The chain has TRBV7-2 and TRBJ2-7; D is unresolved. The V gene lost 5 bases and the J gene lost 2 bases, with 16 bases spanning the gap. CDR1 and CDR2 (germline): SGHTA, FQGNSA. The CDR3 has 15 amino acids. CDR3 DNA sequence: TGTGCCAGCAGCCTAGGCAGTTTGGTAACCTACGAGCAGTACTTC. Translation: CASSLGSLVTYEQYF.

Of note for this clonotype: Being one base from a much bigger clone, this may be a read error. The V gene is TRBV3-1, the J gene TRBJ2-7; D is possibly TRBD2 (6 bases). Trimming pared 4 bases from V and 5 bases from J, leaving 18 bases between. Germline CDR1 LGHDT, CDR2 YNNKEL (reference sequence). This CDR3 region has 15 residues. The CDR3 sequence: CASSLRLLGRHEQYF. The CDR3 DNA reads TGTGCCAGCAGCCTTCGACTACTGGGGAGGCACGAGCAGTACTTC.

This clonotype was seen at least ten times. The chain joins TRBV5-1 to TRBJ2-3, with 9 positions matching TRBD2. Per germline, CDR1 SGHRS and CDR2 YFSETQ. CDR3 length equals 15 residues. The V and J ends lost 6 bases and 2 bases, in that order; junction bases with no gene match: 7. The chain's CDR3 is CASNEASGDTDTQYF. The CDR3 bases are TGCGCCAGCAATGAGGCTAGCGGGGACACAGATACGCAGTATTTT.

This clonotype was counted ten times or more. The chain uses TRBV20-1 and TRBJ2-5, with TRBD2 matching 9 bases. The CDR3 length is 13 residues. V shed 6 bases and J 5 bases; nucleotides not matched to a gene: 7. Per germline, CDR1 DFQATT and CDR2 SNEGSKA (reference sequence). The CDR3 DNA reads TGCAGTGCGGAAGCGGGAGGATATGAGACCCAGTACTTC. Its protein is CSAEAGGYETQYF.

This clonotype was observed a handful of times. The chain links TRBV15 to TRBJ1-1; 12 bases map to TRBD1. Germline V gene lookup returns CDR1 LNHNV and CDR2 YYDKDF (reference sequence). Trimming took 2 bases from V and 11 from J; bases not matched to a gene: 12. The CDR3 runs 16 residues. CDR3 region: CATSRRGQGAFQSAFF. The CDR3 bases are TGTGCCACCAGCAGACGGGGACAGGGGGCCTTTCAGAGCGCTTTCTTT.

This clonotype was picked up many times. This rearrangement joins TRBV5-1 to TRBJ1-1; D possibly corresponds to TRBD1 (5 bases). Trimming took off 4 bases at V and 4 bases at J, with 14 bases between the two ends. The germline V gene encodes CDR1 SGHRS and CDR2 YFSETQ. This CDR3 is 14 amino acids long. CDR3: CASSPRAGSTEAFF. The CDR3, as DNA: TGCGCCAGCAGCCCCAGGGCGGGGAGCACTGAAGCTTTCTTT.

This clonotype was seen many times. The CDR3 DNA is TGTGCCAGCAGTTCCTTACCTGGTTGGGGGGCTGGAGAGACCCAGTACTTC. It yields the protein CASSSLPGWGAGETQYF. This chain links TRBV28 with TRBJ2-5; perhaps D is TRBD1 or TRBD2 (6 bases each). Per the germline V gene, CDR1 is MDHEN and CDR2 is SYDVKM. V shed 4 bases and J shed 4 bases, with 22 bases lying between them. The CDR3 has 17 residues.

This clonotype appeared many times. The genes are TRBV29-1 and TRBJ2-7; TRBD1 might be the D (5 bases). Germline-derived CDR1 and CDR2 are SQVTM and ANQGSEA. CDR3 length: 13 residues. With 4 bases removed from V and 1 base from J, the gap between germline ends came to 11 bases. This chain's CDR3 is CSVVNRYSYEQYF. CDR3 DNA sequence: TGCAGCGTTGTGAACAGGTATTCCTACGAGCAGTACTTC.

The chain joins TRBV7-3 to TRBJ1-1, with TRBD1 as a possible D gene (5 bases). V dropped 5 bases and J dropped 1 base, with 8 bases sitting between them. This CDR3 is 13 amino acids long. The germline gives CDR1 SGHTA, CDR2 FQGTGA. CDR3 amino acids: CASSNRRNTEAFF. CDR3 DNA sequence: TGTGCCAGCAGCAACAGGAGGAACACTGAAGCTTTCTTT.

Ten or more counts support this clonotype. CDR3 loop: CASSFNLPGDIQYF. The CDR3 bases are TGTGCCAGCAGCTTCAATCTTCCTGGGGACATTCAGTACTTC. The rearrangement uses TRBV5-4 and TRBJ2-4; D not resolved. The germline V gene encodes CDR1 SGHNT and CDR2 YYREEE (reference sequence). Deletions cut 2 bases from V and 8 bases from J, with 14 bases between. This CDR3 region has 14 residues.

This clonotype was seen repeatedly, ten times or more. This chain's CDR3 is CASSFAGLSGNTIYF. CDR3 coding DNA: TGCGCCAGCAGCTTTGCAGGGTTGTCTGGAAACACCATATATTTT. This chain connects TRBV5-1 to TRBJ1-3; D possibly corresponds to TRBD1 (5 bases). The CDR3 runs 15 residues. The germline V gene has CDR1 SGHRS and CDR2 YFSETQ. Trimming removed 2 bases at V and 1 base at J, with 10 bases between.

This clonotype was recorded at least ten times. The rearrangement joins TRBV5-1 to TRBJ2-4; 10 nucleotides align to TRBD2. Per germline, CDR1 SGHRS and CDR2 YFSETQ. This CDR3 is 19 amino acids long. J lost 0 bases, V lost 4 bases, and 13 bases had no gene match. The CDR3 is CASSISGTSVSLAKNIQYF. The CDR3 region has the DNA TGCGCCAGCAGCATAAGTGGGACTAGCGTATCTCTAGCCAAAAACATTCAGTACTTC.

This clonotype was recorded many times. The chain joins TRBV29-1 to TRBJ2-1; no firm D call. This CDR3 contains 16 residues. V lost 0 bases and J lost 7, with 19 bases in between. Per the germline V gene, CDR1 is SQVTM and CDR2 is ANQGSEA. For the CDR3, the DNA is TGCAGCGTTGAAGATCGGTCGGGTCTACGGTGGAATGAGCAGTTCTTC. This codes for CSVEDRSGLRWNEQFF.

This clonotype was seen ten or more times. The chain combines TRBV25-1 with TRBJ2-1; 9 positions agree with TRBD2. The CDR3 runs 15 residues. V trimming: 3 bases; J trimming: 5 bases; junction bases outside the gene matches: 5. The germline V gene encodes CDR1 MGHDK and CDR2 SYGVNS. CDR3 nucleotide sequence: TGTGCCAGCAGTGACAATAGCGGGGGTCACAATGAGCAGTTCTTC. It is translated as CASSDNSGGHNEQFF.

This clonotype was counted ten times or more. The chain couples TRBV7-9 to TRBJ2-7, with TRBD1 matching 7 bases. The CDR3 is made up of 13 amino acids. Trimming cost V 1 base and J 7 bases; bases outside gene matches: 4. The germline V gene has CDR1 SEHNR and CDR2 FQNEAQ (reference sequence). The CDR3: CASSLVTGVEQYF. In DNA form, the CDR3 reads TGTGCCAGCAGCTTAGTAACAGGGGTTGAGCAGTACTTC.

The chain joins TRBV29-1 to TRBJ2-5, with a weak D call TRBD1 (6 bases). The CDR3 is 14 amino acids. The V gene lost 8 bases and the J gene lost 4 bases, with 20 bases spanning the gap. Germline V lookup: CDR1 SQVTM, CDR2 ANQGSEA. CDR3 DNA sequence: TGCAGCTGTTTAGGGGGTTTTAGGAGAGAGACCCAGTACTTC. It specifies CSCLGGFRRETQYF. Full variable domain (remainder filled in from reference TRBV29-1 and TRBJ2-5): SAVISQKPSRDICQRGTSLTIQCQVDSQVTMMFWYRQQPGQSLTLIATANQGSEATYESGFVIDKFPISRPNLTFSTLTVSNMSPEDSSIYLCSCLGGFRRETQYFGPGTRLLVL.